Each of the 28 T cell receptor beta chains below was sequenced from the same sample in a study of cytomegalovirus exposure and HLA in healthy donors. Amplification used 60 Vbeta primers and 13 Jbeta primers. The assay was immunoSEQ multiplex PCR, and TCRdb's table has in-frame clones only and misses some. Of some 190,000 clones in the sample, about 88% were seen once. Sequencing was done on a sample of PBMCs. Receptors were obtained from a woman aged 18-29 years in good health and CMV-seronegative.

The CDR3 coding sequence is TGTGCCAGTGCCGAGGGATCAGATACGCAGTATTTT. Translated, it gives CASAEGSDTQYF. The rearrangement links TRBV19 to TRBJ2-3; TRBD2 might be the D (5 bases). Germline assignment: CDR1 LNHDA and CDR2 SQIVND (reference sequence). The CDR3 is 12 amino acids. V was cut by 8 bases and J by 4 bases, with 10 bases left in between.

Here the CDR3 reads CASRSGETGELFF. CDR3 DNA sequence: TGTGCCAGCAGGTCAGGGGAAACCGGGGAGCTGTTTTTT. The chain couples TRBV2 to TRBJ2-2, with D possibly being TRBD1 (6 bases). The CDR3 consists of 13 residues. Germline CDR1 SNHLY, CDR2 FYNNEI. Trimming took 6 bases from V and 5 from J, leaving 10 bases between them.

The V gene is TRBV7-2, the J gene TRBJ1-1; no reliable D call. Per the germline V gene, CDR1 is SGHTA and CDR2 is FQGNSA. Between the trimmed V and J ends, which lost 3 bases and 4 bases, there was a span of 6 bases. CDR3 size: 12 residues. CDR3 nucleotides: TGTGCCAGCAGCTTGGTGAGCACTGAAGCTTTCTTT. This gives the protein CASSLVSTEAFF.

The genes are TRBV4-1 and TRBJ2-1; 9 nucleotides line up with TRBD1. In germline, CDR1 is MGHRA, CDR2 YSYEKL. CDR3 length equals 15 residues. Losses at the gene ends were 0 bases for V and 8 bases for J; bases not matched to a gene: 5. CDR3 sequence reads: CASSQDGRTGDEQFF. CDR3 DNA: TGCGCCAGCAGCCAAGATGGGCGGACAGGGGATGAGCAGTTCTTC.

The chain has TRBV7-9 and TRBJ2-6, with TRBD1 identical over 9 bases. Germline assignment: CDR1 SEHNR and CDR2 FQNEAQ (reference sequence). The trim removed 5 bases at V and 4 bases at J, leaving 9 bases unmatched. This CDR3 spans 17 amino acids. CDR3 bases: TGTGCCAGCAGCCCCGGGACAGGGCGACAGGGGGCCAACGTCCTGACTTTC. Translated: CASSPGTGRQGANVLTF.

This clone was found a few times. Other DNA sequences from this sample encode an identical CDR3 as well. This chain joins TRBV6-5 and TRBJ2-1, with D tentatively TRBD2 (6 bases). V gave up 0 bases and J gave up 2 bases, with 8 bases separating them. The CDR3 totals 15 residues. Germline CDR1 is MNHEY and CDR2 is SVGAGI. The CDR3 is CASSYSGRPYNEQFF. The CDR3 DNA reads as TGTGCCAGCAGTTACTCGGGGAGGCCCTACAATGAGCAGTTCTTC.

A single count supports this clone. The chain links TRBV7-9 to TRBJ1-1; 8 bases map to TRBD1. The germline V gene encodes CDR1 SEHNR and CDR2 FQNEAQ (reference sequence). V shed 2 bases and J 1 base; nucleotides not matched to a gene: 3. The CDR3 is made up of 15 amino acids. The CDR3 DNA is TGTGCCAGCAGCTTAAGAACAGGGGGGAACACTGAAGCTTTCTTT. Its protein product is CASSLRTGGNTEAFF.

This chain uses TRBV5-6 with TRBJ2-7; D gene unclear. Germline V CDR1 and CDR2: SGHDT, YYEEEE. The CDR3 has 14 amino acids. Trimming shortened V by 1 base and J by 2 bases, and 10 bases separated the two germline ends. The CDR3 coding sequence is TGTGCCAGCAGCTTGACTGTTGAAGCCTACGAGCAGTACTTC. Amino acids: CASSLTVEAYEQYF.

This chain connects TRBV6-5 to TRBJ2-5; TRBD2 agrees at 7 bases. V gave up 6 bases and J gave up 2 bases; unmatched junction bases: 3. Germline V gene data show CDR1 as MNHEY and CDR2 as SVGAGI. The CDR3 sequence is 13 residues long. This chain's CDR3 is CASRGTIQETQYF. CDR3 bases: TGTGCCAGCAGGGGGACTATACAAGAGACCCAGTACTTC.

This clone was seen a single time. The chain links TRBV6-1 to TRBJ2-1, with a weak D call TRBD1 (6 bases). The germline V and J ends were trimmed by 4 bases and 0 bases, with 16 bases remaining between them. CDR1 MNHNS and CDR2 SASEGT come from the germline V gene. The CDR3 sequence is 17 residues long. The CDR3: CASSARQGSSSYNEQFF. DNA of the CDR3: TGTGCCAGCAGTGCCCGCCAGGGGTCCAGCTCCTACAATGAGCAGTTCTTC.

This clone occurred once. The CDR3: CASSPHGQGRRETQYF. The CDR3 region has the DNA TGTGCCAGCAGCCCACATGGACAGGGGAGGCGGGAGACCCAGTACTTC. The chain carries TRBV7-6 and TRBJ2-5; 9 positions match TRBD1. V was pared by 5 bases and J by 5 bases, with 12 bases of the junction left unmatched. The CDR3 sequence is 16 residues long. Germline loops: CDR1 SGHVS, CDR2 FNYEAQ.

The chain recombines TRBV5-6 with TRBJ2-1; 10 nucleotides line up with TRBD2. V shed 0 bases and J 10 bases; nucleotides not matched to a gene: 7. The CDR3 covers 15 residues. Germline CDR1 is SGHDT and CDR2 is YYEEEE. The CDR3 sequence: CASSLESLAGVEQFF. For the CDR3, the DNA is TGTGCCAGCAGCTTGGAGTCCCTAGCGGGAGTCGAGCAGTTCTTC.

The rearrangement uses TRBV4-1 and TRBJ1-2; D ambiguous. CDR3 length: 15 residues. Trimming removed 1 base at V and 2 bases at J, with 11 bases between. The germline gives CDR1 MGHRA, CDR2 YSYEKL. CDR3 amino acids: CASSQAGTENYGYTF. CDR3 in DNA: TGCGCCAGCAGCCAAGCGGGAACCGAAAACTATGGCTACACCTTC.

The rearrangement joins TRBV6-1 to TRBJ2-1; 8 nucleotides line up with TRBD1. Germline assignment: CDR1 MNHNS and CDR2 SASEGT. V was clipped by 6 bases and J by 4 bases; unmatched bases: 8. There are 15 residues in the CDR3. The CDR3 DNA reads TGTGCCAGCAGCCCGACAGGGGATGGTTACAATGAGCAGTTCTTC. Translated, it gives CASSPTGDGYNEQFF.

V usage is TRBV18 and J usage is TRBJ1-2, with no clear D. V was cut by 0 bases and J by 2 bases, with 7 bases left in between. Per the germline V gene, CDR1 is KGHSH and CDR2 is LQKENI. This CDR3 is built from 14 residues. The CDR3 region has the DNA TGTGCCAGCTCACCACCGGCAGGAAACTATGGCTACACCTTC. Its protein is CASSPPAGNYGYTF. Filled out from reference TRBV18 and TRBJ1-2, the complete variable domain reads NAGVMQNPRHLVRRRGQEARLRCSPMKGHSHVYWYRQLPEEGLKFMVYLQKENIIDESGMPKERFSAEFPKEGPSILRIQQVVRGDSAAYFCASSPPAGNYGYTFGSGTRLTVV.

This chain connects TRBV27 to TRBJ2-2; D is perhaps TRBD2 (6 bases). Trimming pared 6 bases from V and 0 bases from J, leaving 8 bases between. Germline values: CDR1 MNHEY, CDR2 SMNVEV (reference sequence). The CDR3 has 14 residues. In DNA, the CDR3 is TGTGCCAGCAGGAGGACTACGAACACCGGGGAGCTGTTTTTT. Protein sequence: CASRRTTNTGELFF.

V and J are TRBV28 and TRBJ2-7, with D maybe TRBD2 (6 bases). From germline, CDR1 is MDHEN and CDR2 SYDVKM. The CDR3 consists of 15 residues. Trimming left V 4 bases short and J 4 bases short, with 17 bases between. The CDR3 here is CASSSPGGYPYEQYF. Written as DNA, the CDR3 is TGTGCCAGCAGTTCCCCCGGAGGGTATCCGTACGAGCAGTACTTC. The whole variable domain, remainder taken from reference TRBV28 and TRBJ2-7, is DVKVTQSSRYLVKRTGEKVFLECVQDMDHENMFWYRQDPGLGLRLIYFSYDVKMKEKGDIPEGYSVSREKKERFSLILESASTNQTSMYLCASSSPGGYPYEQYFGPGTRLTVT.

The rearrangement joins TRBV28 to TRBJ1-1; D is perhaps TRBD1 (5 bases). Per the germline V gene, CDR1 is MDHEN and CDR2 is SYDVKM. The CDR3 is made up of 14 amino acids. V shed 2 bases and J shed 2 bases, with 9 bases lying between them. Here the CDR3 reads CASSLGARNTEAFF. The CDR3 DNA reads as TGTGCCAGCAGTTTAGGGGCCAGAAACACTGAAGCTTTCTTT.

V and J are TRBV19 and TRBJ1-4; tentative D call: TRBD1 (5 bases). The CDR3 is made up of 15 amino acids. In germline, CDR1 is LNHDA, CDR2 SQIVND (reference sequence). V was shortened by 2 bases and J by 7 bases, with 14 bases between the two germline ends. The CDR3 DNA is TGTGCCAGTAGTATAAGTGGCAGGGTTGGTGAAAAACTGTTTTTT. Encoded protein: CASSISGRVGEKLFF.

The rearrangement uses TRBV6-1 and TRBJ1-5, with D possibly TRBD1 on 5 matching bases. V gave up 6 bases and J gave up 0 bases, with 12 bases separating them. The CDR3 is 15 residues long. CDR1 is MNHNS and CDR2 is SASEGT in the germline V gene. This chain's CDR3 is CASSSQGNSNQPQHF. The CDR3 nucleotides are TGTGCCAGCAGCTCTCAGGGAAATAGCAATCAGCCCCAGCATTTT.

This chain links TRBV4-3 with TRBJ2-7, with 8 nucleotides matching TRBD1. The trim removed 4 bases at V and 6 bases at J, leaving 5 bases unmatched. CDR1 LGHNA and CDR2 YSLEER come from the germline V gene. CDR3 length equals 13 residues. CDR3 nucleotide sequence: TGCGCCAGCAGCCTCATCGACAGGGGCGAGCAGTACTTC. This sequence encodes CASSLIDRGEQYF.

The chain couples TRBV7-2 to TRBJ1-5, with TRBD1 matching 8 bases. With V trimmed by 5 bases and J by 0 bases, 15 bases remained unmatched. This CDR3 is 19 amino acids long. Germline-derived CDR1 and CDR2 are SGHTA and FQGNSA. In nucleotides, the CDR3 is TGTGCCAGCAGCCGATTTATGGGGACAGGAGAGAATAGCAATCAGCCCCAGCATTTT. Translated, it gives CASSRFMGTGENSNQPQHF. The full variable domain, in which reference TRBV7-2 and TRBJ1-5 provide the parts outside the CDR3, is GAGVSQSPSNKVTEKGKDVELRCDPISGHTALYWYRQSLGQGLEFLIYFQGNSAPDKSGLPSDRFSAERTGGSVSTLTIQRTQQEDSAVYLCASSRFMGTGENSNQPQHFGDGTRLSIL.

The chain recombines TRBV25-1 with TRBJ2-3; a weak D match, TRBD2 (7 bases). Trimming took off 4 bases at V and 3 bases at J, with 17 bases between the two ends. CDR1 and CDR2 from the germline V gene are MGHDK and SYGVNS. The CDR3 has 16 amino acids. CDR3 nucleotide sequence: TGTGCCAGCAGTGTCGCCCGGCGGGGGCGGACAGATACGCAGTATTTT. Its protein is CASSVARRGRTDTQYF.

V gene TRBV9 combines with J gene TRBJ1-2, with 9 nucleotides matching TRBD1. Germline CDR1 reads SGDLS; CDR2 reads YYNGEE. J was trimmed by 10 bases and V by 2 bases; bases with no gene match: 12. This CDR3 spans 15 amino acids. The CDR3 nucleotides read TGTGCCAGCAGCGTCGGGACAGGGTATGAGAGATCCTACACCTTC. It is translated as CASSVGTGYERSYTF.

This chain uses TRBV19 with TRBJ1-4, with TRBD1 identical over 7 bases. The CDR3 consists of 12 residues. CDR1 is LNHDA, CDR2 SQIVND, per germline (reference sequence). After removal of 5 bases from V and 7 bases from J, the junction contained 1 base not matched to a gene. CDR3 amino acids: CASSRDSEKLFF. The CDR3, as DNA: TGTGCCAGTAGTCGGGACAGTGAAAAACTGTTTTTT.

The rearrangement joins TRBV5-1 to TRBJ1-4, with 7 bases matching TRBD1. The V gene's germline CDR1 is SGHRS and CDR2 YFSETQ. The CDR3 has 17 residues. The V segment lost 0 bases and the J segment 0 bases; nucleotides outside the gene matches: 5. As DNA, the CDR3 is TGCGCCAGCAGCTTGGGAGGGGGCCTCTCAACTAATGAAAAACTGTTTTTT. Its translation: CASSLGGGLSTNEKLFF. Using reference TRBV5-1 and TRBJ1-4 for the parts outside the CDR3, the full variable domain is KAGVTQTPRYLIKTRGQQVTLSCSPISGHRSVSWYQQTPGQGLQFLFEYFSETQRNKGNFPGRFSGRQFSNSRSEMNVSTLELGDSALYLCASSLGGGLSTNEKLFFGSGTQLSVL.

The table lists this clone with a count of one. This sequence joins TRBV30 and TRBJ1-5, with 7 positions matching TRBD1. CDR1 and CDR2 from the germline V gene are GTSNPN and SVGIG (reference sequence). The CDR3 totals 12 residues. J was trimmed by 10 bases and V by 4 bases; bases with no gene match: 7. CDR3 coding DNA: TGTGCCTGGATGTACCCAGGGGGACCCCAGCATTTT. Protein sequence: CAWMYPGGPQHF.

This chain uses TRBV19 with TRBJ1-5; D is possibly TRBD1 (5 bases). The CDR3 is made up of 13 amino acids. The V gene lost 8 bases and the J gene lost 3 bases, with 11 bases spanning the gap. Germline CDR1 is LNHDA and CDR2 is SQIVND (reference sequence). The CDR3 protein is CASDAGSNQPQHF. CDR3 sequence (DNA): TGTGCCAGTGATGCAGGGTCCAATCAGCCCCAGCATTTT.